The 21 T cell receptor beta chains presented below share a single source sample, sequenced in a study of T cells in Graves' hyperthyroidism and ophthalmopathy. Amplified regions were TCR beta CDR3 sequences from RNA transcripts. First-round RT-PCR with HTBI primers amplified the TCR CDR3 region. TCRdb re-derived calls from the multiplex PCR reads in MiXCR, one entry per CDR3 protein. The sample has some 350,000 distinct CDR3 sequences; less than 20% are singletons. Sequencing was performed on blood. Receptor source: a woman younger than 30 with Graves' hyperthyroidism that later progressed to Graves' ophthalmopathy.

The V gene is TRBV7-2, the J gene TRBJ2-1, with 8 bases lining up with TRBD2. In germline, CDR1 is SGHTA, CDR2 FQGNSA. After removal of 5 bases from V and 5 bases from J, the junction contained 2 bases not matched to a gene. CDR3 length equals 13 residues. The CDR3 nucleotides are TGTGCCAGCAGCGGGACTAGTCACAATGAGCAGTTCTTC. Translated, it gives CASSGTSHNEQFF. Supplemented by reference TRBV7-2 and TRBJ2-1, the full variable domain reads GAGVSQSPSNKVTEKGKDVELRCDPISGHTALYWYRQSLGQGLEFLIYFQGNSAPDKSGLPSDRFSAERTGGSVSTLTIQRTQQEDSAVYLCASSGTSHNEQFFGPGTRLTVL.

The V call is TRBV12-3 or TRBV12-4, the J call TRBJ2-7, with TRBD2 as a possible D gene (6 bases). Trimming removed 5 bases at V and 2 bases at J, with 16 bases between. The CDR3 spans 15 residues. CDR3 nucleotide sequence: TGTGCCAGCAGTCGGGCTAGCGCCGCCACCTACGAGCAGTACTTC. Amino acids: CASSRASAATYEQYF.

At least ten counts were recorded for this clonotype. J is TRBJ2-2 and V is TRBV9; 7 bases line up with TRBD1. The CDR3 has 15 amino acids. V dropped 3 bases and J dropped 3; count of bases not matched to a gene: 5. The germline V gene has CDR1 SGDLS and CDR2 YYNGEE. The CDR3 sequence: CASSAMTGYTGELFF. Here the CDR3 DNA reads TGTGCCAGCAGCGCCATGACAGGGTACACCGGGGAGCTGTTTTTT.

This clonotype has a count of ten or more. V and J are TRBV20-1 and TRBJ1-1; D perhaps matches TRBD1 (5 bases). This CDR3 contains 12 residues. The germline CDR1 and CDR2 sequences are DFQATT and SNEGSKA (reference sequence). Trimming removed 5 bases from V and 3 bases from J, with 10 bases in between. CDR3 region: CSAGTEDTEAFF. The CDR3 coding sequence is TGCAGTGCTGGGACGGAAGACACTGAAGCTTTCTTT.

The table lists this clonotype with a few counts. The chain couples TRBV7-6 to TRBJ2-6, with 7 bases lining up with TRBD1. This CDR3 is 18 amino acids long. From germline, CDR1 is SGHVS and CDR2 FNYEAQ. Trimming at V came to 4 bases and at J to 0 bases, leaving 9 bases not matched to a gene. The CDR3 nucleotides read TGTGCCAGCAGCTCTAAGACAGGGATATCCTCTGGGGCCAACGTCCTGACTTTC. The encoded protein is CASSSKTGISSGANVLTF. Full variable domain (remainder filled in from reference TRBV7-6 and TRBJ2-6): GAGVSQSPRYKVTKRGQDVALRCDPISGHVSLYWYRQALGQGPEFLTYFNYEAQQDKSGLPNDRFSAERPEGSISTLTIQRTEQRDSAMYRCASSSKTGISSGANVLTFGAGSRLTVL.

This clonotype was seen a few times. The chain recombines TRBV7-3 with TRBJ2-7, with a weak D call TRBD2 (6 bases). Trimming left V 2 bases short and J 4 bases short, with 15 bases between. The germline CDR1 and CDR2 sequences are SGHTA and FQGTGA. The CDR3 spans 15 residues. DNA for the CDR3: TGTGCCAGCAGCTTAGGTCTAGCGAGAGGATACGAGCAGTACTTC. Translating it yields CASSLGLARGYEQYF. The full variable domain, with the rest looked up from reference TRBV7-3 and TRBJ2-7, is GAGVSQTPSNKVTEKGKYVELRCDPISGHTALYWYRQSLGQGPEFLIYFQGTGAADDSGLPNDRFFAVRPEGSVSTLKIQRTERGDSAVYLCASSLGLARGYEQYFGPGTRLTVT.

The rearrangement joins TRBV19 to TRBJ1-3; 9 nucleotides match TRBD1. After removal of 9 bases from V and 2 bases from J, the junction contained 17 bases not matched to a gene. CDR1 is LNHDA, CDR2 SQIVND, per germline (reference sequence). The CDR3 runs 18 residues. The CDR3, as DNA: TGTGCCAGCCCCCTGGAAGGACAGGGGAGTTCCCCTGGAAACACCATATATTTT. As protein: CASPLEGQGSSPGNTIYF. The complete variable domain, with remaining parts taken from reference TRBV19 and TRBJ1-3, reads DGGITQSPKYLFRKEGQNVTLSCEQNLNHDAMYWYRQDPGQGLRLIYYSQIVNDFQKGDIAEGYSVSREKKESFPLTVTSAQKNPTAFYLCASPLEGQGSSPGNTIYFGEGSWLTVV.

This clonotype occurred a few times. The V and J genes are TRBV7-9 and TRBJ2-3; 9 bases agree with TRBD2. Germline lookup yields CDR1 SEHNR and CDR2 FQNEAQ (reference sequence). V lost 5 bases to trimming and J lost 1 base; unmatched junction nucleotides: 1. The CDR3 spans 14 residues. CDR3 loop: CASSGTSRTDTQYF. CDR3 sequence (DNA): TGTGCCAGCAGCGGGACTAGCCGCACAGATACGCAGTATTTT.

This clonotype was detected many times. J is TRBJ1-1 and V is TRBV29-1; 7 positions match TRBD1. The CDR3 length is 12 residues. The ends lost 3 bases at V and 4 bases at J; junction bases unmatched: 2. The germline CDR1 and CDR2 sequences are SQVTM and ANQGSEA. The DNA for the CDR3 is TGCAGCGTTGACCCAGGGGGCACTGAAGCTTTCTTT. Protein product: CSVDPGGTEAFF.

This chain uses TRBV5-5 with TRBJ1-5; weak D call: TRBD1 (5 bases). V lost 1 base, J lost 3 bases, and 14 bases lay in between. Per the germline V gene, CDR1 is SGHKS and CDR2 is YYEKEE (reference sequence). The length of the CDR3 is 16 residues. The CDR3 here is CASSLRGGEVNQPQHF. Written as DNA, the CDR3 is TGTGCCAGCAGCTTGAGGGGAGGGGAGGTCAATCAGCCCCAGCATTTT.

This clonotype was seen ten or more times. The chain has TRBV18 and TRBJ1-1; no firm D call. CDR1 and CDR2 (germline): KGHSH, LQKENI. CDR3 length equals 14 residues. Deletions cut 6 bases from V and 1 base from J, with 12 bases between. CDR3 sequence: CASSRGPKNTEAFF. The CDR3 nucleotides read TGTGCCAGCTCGCGAGGGCCTAAGAACACTGAAGCTTTCTTT.

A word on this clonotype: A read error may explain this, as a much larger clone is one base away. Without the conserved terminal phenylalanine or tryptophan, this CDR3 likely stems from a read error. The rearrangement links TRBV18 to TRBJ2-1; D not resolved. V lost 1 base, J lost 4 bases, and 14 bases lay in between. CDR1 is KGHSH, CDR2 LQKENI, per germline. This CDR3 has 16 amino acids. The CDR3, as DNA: TGTGCCAGCTCACCACTATCTCTTGGCCCATACAATGAGCAGTTCTCC. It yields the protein CASSPLSLGPYNEQFS.

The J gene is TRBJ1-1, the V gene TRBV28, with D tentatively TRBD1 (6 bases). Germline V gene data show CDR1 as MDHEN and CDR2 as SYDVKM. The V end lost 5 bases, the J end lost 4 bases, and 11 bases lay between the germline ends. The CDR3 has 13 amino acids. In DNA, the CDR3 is TGTGCCAGCAGTCCCAGACAGGCCACTGAAGCTTTCTTT. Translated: CASSPRQATEAFF.

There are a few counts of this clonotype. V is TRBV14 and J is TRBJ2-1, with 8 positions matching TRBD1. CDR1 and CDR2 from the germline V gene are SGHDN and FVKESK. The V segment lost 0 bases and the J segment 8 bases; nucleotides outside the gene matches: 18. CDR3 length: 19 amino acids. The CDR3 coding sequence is TGTGCCAGCAGCCAAGATCGGGCGGGCAGGGGGCAAATTTTTTATGAGCAGTTCTTC. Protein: CASSQDRAGRGQIFYEQFF.

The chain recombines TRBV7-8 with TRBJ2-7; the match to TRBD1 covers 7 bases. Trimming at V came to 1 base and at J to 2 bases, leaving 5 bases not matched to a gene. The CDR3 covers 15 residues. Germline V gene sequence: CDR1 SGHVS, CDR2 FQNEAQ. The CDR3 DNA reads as TGTGCCAGCAGCTTAGGAGGGGGCCTTACCTACGAGCAGTACTTC. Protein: CASSLGGGLTYEQYF.

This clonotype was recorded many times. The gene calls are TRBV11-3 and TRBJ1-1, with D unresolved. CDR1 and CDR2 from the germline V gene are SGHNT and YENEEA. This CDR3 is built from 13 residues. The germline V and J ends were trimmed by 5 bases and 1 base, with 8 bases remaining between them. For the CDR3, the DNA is TGTGCCAGCAGCCTCCTAGCGAACACTGAAGCTTTCTTT. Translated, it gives CASSLLANTEAFF.

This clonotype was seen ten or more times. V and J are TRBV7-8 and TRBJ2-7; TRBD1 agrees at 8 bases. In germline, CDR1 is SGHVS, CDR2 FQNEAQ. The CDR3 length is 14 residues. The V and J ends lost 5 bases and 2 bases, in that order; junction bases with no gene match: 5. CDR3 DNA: TGTGCCAGCAGCAGGGAACAGGGGGCCTACGAGCAGTACTTC. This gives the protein CASSREQGAYEQYF.

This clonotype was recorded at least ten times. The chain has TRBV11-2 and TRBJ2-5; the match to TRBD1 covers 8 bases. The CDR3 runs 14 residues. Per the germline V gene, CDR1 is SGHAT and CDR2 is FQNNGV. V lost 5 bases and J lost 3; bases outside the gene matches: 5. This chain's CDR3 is CASSLPGQEETQYF. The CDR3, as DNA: TGTGCCAGCAGCCTCCCGGGACAGGAAGAGACCCAGTACTTC.

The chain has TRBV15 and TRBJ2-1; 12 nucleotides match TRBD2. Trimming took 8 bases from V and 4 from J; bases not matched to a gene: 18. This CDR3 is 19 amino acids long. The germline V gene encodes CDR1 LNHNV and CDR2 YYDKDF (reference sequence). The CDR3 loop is CATVEDGTSGSGRYNEQFF. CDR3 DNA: TGTGCCACCGTTGAGGATGGGACTAGCGGGTCGGGGCGGTACAATGAGCAGTTCTTC.

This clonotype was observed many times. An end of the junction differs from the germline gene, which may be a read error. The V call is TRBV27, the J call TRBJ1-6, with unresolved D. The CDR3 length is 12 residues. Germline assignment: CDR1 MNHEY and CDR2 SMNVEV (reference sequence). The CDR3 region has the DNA TGTGCCAGCACGGGGTTTAATCCACCCCTCCACTTT. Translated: CASTGFNPPLHF.

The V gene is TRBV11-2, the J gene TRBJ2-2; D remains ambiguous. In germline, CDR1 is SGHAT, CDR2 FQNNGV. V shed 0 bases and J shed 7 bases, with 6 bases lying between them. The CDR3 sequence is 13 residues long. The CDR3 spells CASSLDSGGELFF. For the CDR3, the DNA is TGTGCCAGCAGCTTAGATTCCGGCGGGGAGCTGTTTTTT.